This T cell receptor beta chain comes out of a study of CD8 T cells in ankylosing spondylitis. Study results and caveats: Earlier studies detected some motif variants in reactive arthritis synovial fluid and blood. Characteristic of ankylosing spondylitis blood, it appeared, was a TCR beta motif comprising eight highly homologous variants.

MiXCR, run by TCRdb on the 5' RACE reads, gives a single entry per CDR3 protein. The sample consists of fewer than 40,000 distinct CDR3 sequences, 30% of them appearing once. Trimming removed 6 bases from V and 8 bases from J; junction bases left unmatched: 11. This CDR3 has 14 residues. In germline, CDR1 is MNHEY, CDR2 SMNVEV (reference sequence). As regards this clonotype: Its antigen remains unknown.

The sequenced sample consisted of synovial fluid, either unsorted or a sorted T cell fraction (not recorded which). The rearrangement links TRBV27 to TRBJ2-3; TRBD2 matches 7 bases. The clonotype comes from a male donor with ankylosing spondylitis. CDR3 in amino acids: CASSPGTTGGTQYF. DNA of the CDR3: TGTGCCAGCAGCCCCGGGACTACCGGGGGTACGCAGTATTTT.